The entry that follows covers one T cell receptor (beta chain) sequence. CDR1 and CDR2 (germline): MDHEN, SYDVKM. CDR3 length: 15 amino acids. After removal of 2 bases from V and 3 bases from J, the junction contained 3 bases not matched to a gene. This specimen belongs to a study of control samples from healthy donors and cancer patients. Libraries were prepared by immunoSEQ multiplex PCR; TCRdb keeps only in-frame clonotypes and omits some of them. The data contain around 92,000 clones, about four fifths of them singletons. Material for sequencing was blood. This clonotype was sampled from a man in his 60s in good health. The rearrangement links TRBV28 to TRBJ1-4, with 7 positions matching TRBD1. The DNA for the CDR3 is TGTGCCAGCAGTTTAGCCAGGGGGGCTAATGAAAAACTGTTTTTT. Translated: CASSLARGANEKLFF.